A single sample gave rise to the 27 T cell receptor beta chains below, sequenced in a study of blood T cell repertoires in COVID-19. Using immunoSEQ multiplex PCR, the repertoire was profiled, and TCRdb retains in-frame clones only, with some absent. The table records roughly 400,000 clones, roughly 87% of them present only once. The sample comprised PBMCs or T cells enriched from blood (not recorded which). Receptors originate from a man between 18 and 29 years old who had recovered from COVID-19.

The J gene is TRBJ1-1, the V gene TRBV30; possible D gene TRBD1, 5 bases. The CDR3 length is 14 residues. The ends were cut back, 1 base at V and 8 bases at J, with 17 bases in the middle. CDR1 is GTSNPN and CDR2 is SVGIG in the germline V gene (reference sequence). CDR3 nucleotides: TGTGCCTGGAGTGGCGGCACGGGGGGGTCGGAAGCTTTCTTT. As protein: CAWSGGTGGSEAFF.

CDR3 DNA sequence: TGCGCCAGCAGCTTGGATACTAGCGGATTGTACAATGAGCAGTTCTTC. Amino acid sequence: CASSLDTSGLYNEQFF. The chain has TRBV5-1 and TRBJ2-1, with 8 bases matching TRBD2. Germline assignment: CDR1 SGHRS and CDR2 YFSETQ. V was clipped by 0 bases and J by 4 bases; unmatched bases: 6. The CDR3 has 16 amino acids.

J is TRBJ1-1 and V is TRBV7-6, with TRBD1 matching over 8 bases. The CDR3 loop spans 17 amino acids. CDR1 is SGHVS and CDR2 is FNYEAQ in the germline V gene. The J segment lost 1 base and the V segment lost 3 bases, leaving 10 bases of the junction unmatched. The CDR3 region is CASSFDTNRGWNTEAFF. CDR3 in DNA: TGTGCCAGCAGCTTTGACACTAACAGGGGGTGGAACACTGAAGCTTTCTTT.

This chain links TRBV9 with TRBJ1-3; 11 bases agree with TRBD1. The CDR3 is made up of 16 amino acids. V shed 4 bases and J 11 bases; nucleotides not matched to a gene: 14. CDR1 SGDLS and CDR2 YYNGEE come from the germline V gene. The CDR3 reads CASSSQPGQGVAAIYF. CDR3 nucleotides: TGTGCCAGCAGCTCGCAACCGGGACAGGGGGTGGCCGCCATATATTTT.

This CDR3 is CASSLLTDLYGYTF. The CDR3 DNA sequence: TGTGCCAGCAGCTTACTCACAGACCTCTATGGCTACACCTTC. This chain joins TRBV7-9 and TRBJ1-2, with D uncertain. Trimming removed 2 bases from V and 4 bases from J, with 11 bases in between. Germline V gene sequence: CDR1 SEHNR, CDR2 FQNEAQ (reference sequence). The CDR3 length is 14 residues.

CDR3 DNA: TGTGCCAGCAGTGAACGACTAGCGGGGGGCCGGGGGCCTGGTTACGAGCAGTACTTC. This translates into CASSERLAGGRGPGYEQYF. J is TRBJ2-7 and V is TRBV6-1, with 13 bases aligning to TRBD2. From germline, CDR1 is MNHNS and CDR2 SASEGT. There are 19 residues in the CDR3. V shed 2 bases, J shed 4 bases, and the junction held 14 bases outside the gene matches.

This sequence joins TRBV6-5 and TRBJ1-5; D might be TRBD1 (5 bases). Trimming took off 6 bases at V and 0 bases at J, with 9 bases between the two ends. Germline CDR1 and CDR2: MNHEY and SVGAGI. The CDR3 has 14 residues. The CDR3 coding sequence is TGTGCCAGCAGCCAGGGTATTAGCAATCAGCCCCAGCATTTT. It specifies CASSQGISNQPQHF.

This sequence joins TRBV20-1 and TRBJ2-5; 13 bases match TRBD2. This CDR3 comprises 17 residues. Germline CDR1 and CDR2: DFQATT and SNEGSKA (reference sequence). V dropped 3 bases and J dropped 5; count of bases not matched to a gene: 12. CDR3 sequence reads: CSASRGTSGIEAETQYF. The CDR3 bases are TGCAGTGCTAGTAGGGGGACTAGCGGGATTGAGGCGGAGACCCAGTACTTC.

This clone was detected a few times. The chain employs TRBV30 and TRBJ1-6; no definite D call. V shed 5 bases and J shed 7 bases, with 9 bases lying between them. The CDR3 length is 12 residues. Germline CDR1 reads GTSNPN; CDR2 reads SVGIG (reference sequence). CDR3 protein: CAWSQKNSPLHF. Written as DNA, the CDR3 is TGTGCCTGGTCACAGAAAAATTCACCCCTCCACTTT.

This clone has just a few counts. V usage is TRBV7-9 and J usage is TRBJ1-4; 7 positions agree with TRBD1. The V gene's germline CDR1 is SEHNR and CDR2 FQNEAQ (reference sequence). There are 15 residues in the CDR3. With V trimmed by 3 bases and J by 5 bases, 6 bases remained unmatched. The CDR3 DNA reads TGTGCCAGCAGCTTGGGGGACAGCCTCAATGAAAAACTGTTTTTT. Amino acids: CASSLGDSLNEKLFF.

This chain links TRBV15 with TRBJ2-3; 10 nucleotides agree with TRBD2. The CDR3 has 15 amino acids. J was trimmed by 5 bases and V by 1 base; bases with no gene match: 3. Germline CDR1 reads LNHNV; CDR2 reads YYDKDF (reference sequence). The CDR3 sequence: CATSRALAGVDTQYF. In DNA, the CDR3 is TGTGCCACCAGCAGAGCGCTAGCGGGGGTAGATACGCAGTATTTT.

The V gene is TRBV5-1, the J gene TRBJ1-2, with D perhaps matching TRBD1 (5 bases). The CDR3 length is 14 residues. With 2 bases removed from V and 1 base from J, the gap between germline ends came to 9 bases. The germline V gene has CDR1 SGHRS and CDR2 YFSETQ. The CDR3 nucleotides are TGCGCCAGCAGCTTACGACAGAGTAACTATGGCTACACCTTC. Its translation is CASSLRQSNYGYTF.

The CDR3 DNA reads as TGCGCCAGCAGCTGGGGACAGGGAAAGTCCTATGGCTACACCTTC. As protein: CASSWGQGKSYGYTF. The gene calls are TRBV5-1 and TRBJ1-2; 9 bases match TRBD1. The CDR3 consists of 15 residues. V gave up 3 bases and J gave up 4 bases; unmatched junction bases: 7. CDR1 SGHRS and CDR2 YFSETQ come from the germline V gene. The variable domain in full, completed from reference TRBV5-1 and TRBJ1-2, reads KAGVTQTPRYLIKTRGQQVTLSCSPISGHRSVSWYQQTPGQGLQFLFEYFSETQRNKGNFPGRFSGRQFSNSRSEMNVSTLELGDSALYLCASSWGQGKSYGYTFGSGTRLTVV.

The chain is built from TRBV28 and TRBJ2-4; D remains unclear. Germline lookup yields CDR1 MDHEN and CDR2 SYDVKM. The CDR3 length is 11 residues. Trimming removed 7 bases at V and 4 bases at J, with 5 bases between. CDR3 in amino acids: CASTSKNIQYF. DNA of the CDR3: TGTGCCAGCACATCAAAAAACATTCAGTACTTC.

Concerning this clone itself: The junction does not match germline at one end; this may be a read error. The chain couples TRBV3-1 (or the pseudogene TRBV3-2) to TRBJ1-1; D possibly corresponds to TRBD1 (5 bases). Germline V gene sequence: CDR1 LGHDT, CDR2 YNNKEL (reference sequence). The CDR3 covers 15 residues. The CDR3 nucleotides read TGTGCCAGCAGCCAACAGACAGCCTTGAATACTGAAGCTTTCTTT. The encoded protein is CASSQQTALNTEAFF.

The CDR3 DNA sequence: TGTGCCTTCGAAACAGGGGCTGGAAACACCATATATTTT. The encoded protein is CAFETGAGNTIYF. The chain links TRBV30 to TRBJ1-3; TRBD1 matches 7 bases. Germline V CDR1 and CDR2: GTSNPN, SVGIG (reference sequence). This CDR3 is built from 13 residues. The trim removed 7 bases at V and 2 bases at J, leaving 5 bases unmatched.

This rearrangement joins TRBV19 to TRBJ2-2, with D maybe TRBD1 (6 bases). The CDR3 consists of 18 residues. Trimming cost V 7 bases and J 3 bases, with 24 bases left between them. Germline CDR1 and CDR2: LNHDA and SQIVND (reference sequence). CDR3 protein: CASNRLEQGLADTGELFF. The CDR3 DNA follows: TGTGCCAGTAACCGTCTCGAACAGGGCCTGGCGGACACCGGGGAGCTGTTTTTT.

The genes are TRBV4-1 and TRBJ2-2, with 9 bases aligning to TRBD2. The V segment lost 3 bases and the J segment 3 bases; nucleotides outside the gene matches: 8. The germline CDR1 and CDR2 sequences are MGHRA and YSYEKL. This CDR3 has 17 amino acids. CDR3 sequence reads: CASSHSSGSGDTGELFF. Written as DNA, the CDR3 is TGCGCCAGCAGCCATAGTAGCGGGAGCGGTGACACCGGGGAGCTGTTTTTT.

The V call is TRBV19, the J call TRBJ1-5, with D perhaps matching TRBD1 (5 bases). The CDR3 consists of 16 residues. Germline assignment: CDR1 LNHDA and CDR2 SQIVND (reference sequence). V shed 0 bases and J shed 5 bases, with 14 bases lying between them. The CDR3 DNA reads TGTGCCAGTAGTATAGATACAGGCCCCCCCTATCAGCCCCAGCATTTT. Translation gives CASSIDTGPPYQPQHF.

The chain combines TRBV19 with TRBJ1-1; D perhaps matches TRBD1 (5 bases). This CDR3 contains 16 residues. In germline, CDR1 is LNHDA, CDR2 SQIVND (reference sequence). The V and J ends lost 5 bases and 7 bases respectively, with 23 bases between them. The CDR3 here is CASSSHLTAPGGEAFF. The CDR3 nucleotides read TGTGCCAGTAGTTCCCATCTGACAGCACCGGGGGGTGAAGCTTTCTTT.

The chain employs TRBV10-1 and TRBJ2-1; TRBD2 matches at 13 bases. The CDR3 contains 16 residues. With V trimmed by 2 bases and J by 8 bases, 6 bases remained unmatched. Germline values: CDR1 WNHNN, CDR2 SYGVQD (reference sequence). The CDR3 loop is CASSELGTSGIDEQFF. CDR3 bases: TGCGCCAGCAGTGAGCTCGGGACTAGCGGGATAGATGAGCAGTTCTTC.

The chain uses TRBV27 and TRBJ1-1, with D maybe TRBD1 (5 bases). Germline CDR1 and CDR2: MNHEY and SMNVEV (reference sequence). This CDR3 spans 14 amino acids. V shed 2 bases and J shed 7 bases, with 14 bases lying between them. The CDR3 DNA follows: TGTGCCAGCAGTTTAAGAAGGGGAGGGAATGAAGCTTTCTTT. It encodes CASSLRRGGNEAFF.

This chain connects TRBV21-1 to TRBJ2-3; the table's D gene call, TRBD1, was not cross checked with the DNA. TRBV21-1 constitutes a pseudogene. The CDR3 covers 14 residues. The CDR3 nucleotides are TGTGCCAGCAGCACACGGACATGCCCAGATACGCAGTATTTT. This sequence encodes CASSTRTCPDTQYF.

J is TRBJ1-4 and V is TRBV5-8, with 7 bases lining up with TRBD1. The trim removed 5 bases at V and 5 bases at J, leaving 6 bases unmatched. The CDR3 contains 14 residues. The V gene's germline CDR1 is SGHTS and CDR2 YDEGEE. CDR3 coding DNA: TGTGCCAGCAGGCAGGACAGGCGGAATGAAAAACTGTTTTTT. Residues: CASRQDRRNEKLFF.

The rearrangement links TRBV30 to TRBJ2-7; a possible D gene is TRBD2 (5 bases). The ends were cut back, 0 bases at V and 6 bases at J, with 9 bases in the middle. Germline V gene sequence: CDR1 GTSNPN, CDR2 SVGIG (reference sequence). The CDR3 has 12 amino acids. CDR3 in DNA: TGTGCCTGGAGTGTAGGACTCGGCGAGCAGTACTTC. This translates into CAWSVGLGEQYF.

The gene calls are TRBV5-1 and TRBJ2-4; 7 nucleotides align to TRBD1. J gave up 2 bases and V 0 bases, and 11 bases lay outside the gene matches. The CDR3 loop spans 18 amino acids. Per germline, CDR1 SGHRS and CDR2 YFSETQ. The CDR3: CASSLDLTGYGTKNIQYF. CDR3 coding DNA: TGCGCCAGCAGCTTGGACTTGACAGGGTATGGGACCAAAAACATTCAGTACTTC.

This clone came up once. The J gene is TRBJ2-1, the V gene TRBV30; TRBD1 might be the D (5 bases). Trimming removed 4 bases from V and 6 bases from J, with 16 bases in between. Germline CDR1 reads GTSNPN; CDR2 reads SVGIG (reference sequence). The CDR3 totals 14 residues. The CDR3 DNA reads as TGTGCCTGGAATCTGGGGCGGCTCGGCAATGAGCAGTTCTTC. This codes for CAWNLGRLGNEQFF.